The 23 T cell receptor beta chains below all came from one sample that was sequenced in a study of beta chain features in type 1 diabetes. What was sequenced were expressed TCRB transcripts, since all of the isolated RNA had been reverse transcribed. Generated by immunoSEQ multiplex PCR, the TCRdb table keeps only in-frame clones and is missing some. In the table there are over 700,000 clones, roughly 15% of which are singletons. The sequenced sample was naive CD4+ T cells from blood. The source of these receptors is a woman under 30 in good health.

The genes are TRBV28 and TRBJ2-5; no clear D. The CDR3 is 11 amino acids. Germline assignment: CDR1 MDHEN and CDR2 SYDVKM. Trimming removed 3 bases from V and 5 bases from J, with 4 bases in between. The CDR3, as DNA: TGTGCCAGCAGTTTTAAGGAGACCCAGTACTTC. As protein: CASSFKETQYF.

This chain uses TRBV7-9 with TRBJ2-1, with 7 bases that match TRBD1. Germline V CDR1 and CDR2: SEHNR, FQNEAQ (reference sequence). CDR3 size: 14 residues. J was trimmed by 8 bases and V by 5 bases; bases with no gene match: 9. Here the CDR3 reads CASSQPTGPDEQFF. The CDR3 nucleotides read TGTGCCAGCAGCCAACCGACAGGGCCAGATGAGCAGTTCTTC.

The V call is TRBV5-4, the J call TRBJ2-1; 12 bases align to TRBD2. Trimming at V came to 5 bases and at J to 1 base, leaving 10 bases not matched to a gene. The germline V gene encodes CDR1 SGHNT and CDR2 YYREEE (reference sequence). CDR3 length: 18 amino acids. CDR3: CASRPPTSGSESYNEQFF. Here the CDR3 DNA reads TGTGCCAGCAGGCCTCCGACTAGCGGGAGTGAGTCCTACAATGAGCAGTTCTTC.

The sample holds a few counts of this clone. The chain is built from TRBV2 and TRBJ2-1; 7 bases are a match to TRBD2. V shed 6 bases, J shed 8 bases, and the junction held 10 bases outside the gene matches. The CDR3 is 14 amino acids. Germline lookup yields CDR1 SNHLY and CDR2 FYNNEI. CDR3 sequence (DNA): TGTGCCAGCAGCCGGGACCACCGGGAGGATGAGCAGTTCTTC. Translation: CASSRDHREDEQFF.

This clone was found a few times. The V gene is TRBV6-1, the J gene TRBJ2-1, with 8 positions matching TRBD1. Germline V CDR1 and CDR2: MNHNS, SASEGT. V shed 3 bases and J 0 bases; nucleotides not matched to a gene: 1. This CDR3 is built from 15 residues. CDR3 bases: TGTGCCAGCAGTGAGGGACAGGTCTCCTACAATGAGCAGTTCTTC. Encoded protein: CASSEGQVSYNEQFF.

This sequence joins TRBV4-2 and TRBJ2-2; D not resolved. V shed 4 bases and J shed 4 bases, with 13 bases lying between them. This CDR3 has 15 residues. Germline CDR1 reads LGHNA; CDR2 reads YNFKEQ. The CDR3 DNA reads TGTGCCAGCAGCCCTATAGGGTCCGGCACCGGGGAGCTGTTTTTT. Translating gives CASSPIGSGTGELFF.

This clone was seen a few times. The J gene is TRBJ1-1, the V gene TRBV28; tentatively, D is TRBD1 (6 bases). Trimming stripped 6 bases from V and 0 bases from J, with 14 bases between. The germline CDR1 and CDR2 sequences are MDHEN and SYDVKM. CDR3 length: 15 amino acids. The CDR3, as DNA: TGTGCCAGCAGGGGGACGGGACACCTGAACACTGAAGCTTTCTTT. The encoded protein is CASRGTGHLNTEAFF.

The V call is TRBV19, the J call TRBJ2-7; 7 nucleotides match TRBD1. Unmatched junction bases numbered 5, after V lost 5 bases and J lost 4 bases. Per germline, CDR1 LNHDA and CDR2 SQIVND (reference sequence). The length of the CDR3 is 13 residues. The CDR3 nucleotides are TGTGCCAGTAGTCGGGACAGCGTTTACGAGCAGTACTTC. It codes for CASSRDSVYEQYF.

The chain combines TRBV6-5 with TRBJ2-7; 8 bases are a match to TRBD1. The CDR3 covers 15 residues. V dropped 0 bases and J dropped 3; count of bases not matched to a gene: 4. Germline V gives CDR1 MNHEY, CDR2 SVGAGI. CDR3 sequence: CASSYSQGAVYEQYF. In nucleotides, the CDR3 is TGTGCCAGCAGTTACTCTCAGGGGGCCGTCTACGAGCAGTACTTC.

On this clone: The germline gene is not matched at one end of the junction; a read error may be the cause. J is TRBJ2-1 and V is TRBV23-1; no clear D gene. TRBV23-1 is annotated as an ORF whose role is uncertain. This CDR3 has 15 residues. CDR3 nucleotides: TGCGCCAGCAAAGAATGGGTTAGCTCCTACAATGAGCGGTTCTTC. Residues: CASKEWVSSYNERFF.

The V call is TRBV19, the J call TRBJ2-1; 15 bases fit TRBD2. Germline V gene sequence: CDR1 LNHDA, CDR2 SQIVND (reference sequence). V trimming: 5 bases; J trimming: 4 bases; junction bases outside the gene matches: 6. The CDR3 is 17 residues long. DNA for the CDR3: TGTGCCAGTAGTCTCGGGACTAGCGGGAGGCGTTACAATGAGCAGTTCTTC. It yields the protein CASSLGTSGRRYNEQFF.

This sequence joins TRBV7-3 and TRBJ2-1, with D possibly TRBD2 on 6 matching bases. The CDR3 has 16 amino acids. CDR1 is SGHTA, CDR2 FQGTGA, per germline. The V gene lost 3 bases and the J gene lost 0 bases, with 12 bases spanning the gap. As DNA, the CDR3 is TGTGCCAGCAGCTTTCGCAGCGGGCACTCCTACAATGAGCAGTTCTTC. It specifies CASSFRSGHSYNEQFF.

This clone was picked up a small number of times. V is TRBV25-1 and J is TRBJ2-3; 9 positions agree with TRBD1. This CDR3 is 17 amino acids long. Germline-derived CDR1 and CDR2 are MGHDK and SYGVNS. V was clipped by 9 bases and J by 2 bases; unmatched bases: 15. The CDR3 bases are TGTGCCAGGGAGGGGAGGGACAGGGCCTGCCCCACAGATACGCAGTATTTT. As protein: CAREGRDRACPTDTQYF.

The chain employs TRBV6-5 and TRBJ2-5; 8 bases line up with TRBD2. The CDR3 has 14 residues. Germline trimming cut 5 bases from V and 4 bases from J; bases unmatched to any gene: 6. Germline V gives CDR1 MNHEY, CDR2 SVGAGI. The CDR3 loop reads CASSAGTRRETQYF. The CDR3, as DNA: TGTGCCAGCAGTGCCGGGACTAGACGAGAGACCCAGTACTTC.

For this clone: It is likely a read error, because the conserved phenylalanine at the end of the CDR3 is missing. The DNA is omitted, as the CDR3 cannot be located on it reliably, and the CDR3 follows TCRdb's listing. The V gene is TRBV5-6, the J gene TRBJ2-4; the table's D call, TRBD2, was not checked against the DNA. CDR1 is SGHDT and CDR2 is YYEEEE in the germline V gene. The CDR3 contains 14 residues when both ends are counted. CDR3 sequence: CASSLRVKTAGAVL.

This rearrangement joins TRBV5-4 to TRBJ2-3; TRBD2 matches 7 bases. Germline V lookup: CDR1 SGHNT, CDR2 YYREEE (reference sequence). V lost 4 bases, J lost 0 bases, and 5 bases stayed unmatched. CDR3 length: 15 residues. CDR3 residues: CASSRSGTSTDTQYF. The CDR3 DNA reads as TGTGCCAGCAGCCGGAGCGGGACTAGCACAGATACGCAGTATTTT. Full variable domain (missing parts from reference TRBV5-4 and TRBJ2-3): ETGVTQSPTHLIKTRGQQVTLRCSSQSGHNTVSWYQQALGQGPQFIFQYYREEENGRGNFPPRFSGLQFPNYSSELNVNALELDDSALYLCASSRSGTSTDTQYFGPGTRLTVL.

This clone was counted between two and nine times. The V call is TRBV19, the J call TRBJ1-5, with D perhaps TRBD1 (6 bases). The CDR3 runs to 12 residues. Per germline, CDR1 LNHDA and CDR2 SQIVND (reference sequence). Trimming removed 4 bases at V and 7 bases at J, with 8 bases between. The CDR3 DNA reads TGTGCCAGTAGTAAAGGACAGCAGCCCCAGCATTTT. This sequence encodes CASSKGQQPQHF. Based on the CDR3 plus reference TRBV19 and TRBJ1-5, the full variable domain is DGGITQSPKYLFRKEGQNVTLSCEQNLNHDAMYWYRQDPGQGLRLIYYSQIVNDFQKGDIAEGYSVSREKKESFPLTVTSAQKNPTAFYLCASSKGQQPQHFGDGTRLSIL.

The V and J genes are TRBV4-3 and TRBJ2-1; tentatively, D is TRBD1 (6 bases). The germline gives CDR1 LGHNA, CDR2 YSLEER. The CDR3 length is 15 residues. Trimming shortened V by 3 bases and J by 6 bases, and 15 bases separated the two germline ends. CDR3 sequence reads: CASSHYDADSNEQFF. The DNA for the CDR3 is TGCGCCAGCAGCCACTATGACGCGGACAGCAATGAGCAGTTCTTC.

The V call is TRBV27, the J call TRBJ2-6; a possible D gene is TRBD2 (6 bases). Trimming left V 6 bases short and J 0 bases short, with 12 bases between. Germline lookup yields CDR1 MNHEY and CDR2 SMNVEV (reference sequence). The CDR3 contains 16 residues. The CDR3 loop is CASRRDSNSGANVLTF. The CDR3 DNA reads as TGTGCCAGCAGGCGGGACTCCAACTCTGGGGCCAACGTCCTGACTTTC.

The chain is built from TRBV6-5 and TRBJ2-7; TRBD2 is a possible D gene (6 bases). V lost 0 bases and J 3 bases, leaving 15 bases between the germline ends. The CDR3 runs 16 residues. Germline V gives CDR1 MNHEY, CDR2 SVGAGI. The CDR3 sequence: CASSYSKGRGNYEQYF. Written as DNA, the CDR3 is TGTGCCAGCAGTTACTCTAAAGGACGGGGGAACTACGAGCAGTACTTC.

A few counts support this clone. The rearrangement joins TRBV7-2 to TRBJ2-1; 13 nucleotides agree with TRBD2. The CDR3 covers 15 residues. V was clipped by 5 bases and J by 8 bases; unmatched bases: 6. Germline lookup yields CDR1 SGHTA and CDR2 FQGNSA. The CDR3 spells CASSPGTSGIYEQFF. As DNA, the CDR3 is TGTGCCAGCAGCCCAGGGACTAGCGGGATCTATGAGCAGTTCTTC.

This clone has a handful of counts. CDR3 nucleotide sequence: TGTGCCAGCAGCCCAACGACCCGCCTAGGTGGTGAAGCTTTCTTT. It is translated as CASSPTTRLGGEAFF. The rearrangement links TRBV7-2 to TRBJ1-1; no reliable D call. Trimming left V 5 bases short and J 7 bases short, with 20 bases between. Germline assignment: CDR1 SGHTA and CDR2 FQGNSA. The length of the CDR3 is 15 residues. Supplemented by reference TRBV7-2 and TRBJ1-1, the full variable domain reads GAGVSQSPSNKVTEKGKDVELRCDPISGHTALYWYRQSLGQGLEFLIYFQGNSAPDKSGLPSDRFSAERTGGSVSTLTIQRTQQEDSAVYLCASSPTTRLGGEAFFGQGTRLTVV.

This sequence joins TRBV25-1 and TRBJ2-7, with 7 bases fitting TRBD1. With 3 bases clipped from V and 5 bases from J, the junction kept 10 bases outside the gene matches. This CDR3 region has 15 residues. CDR1 and CDR2 from the germline V gene are MGHDK and SYGVNS. The CDR3 coding sequence is TGTGCCAGCAGTGAGAGTGGGGCAGGGGGTCACGAGCAGTACTTC. Amino acids: CASSESGAGGHEQYF.